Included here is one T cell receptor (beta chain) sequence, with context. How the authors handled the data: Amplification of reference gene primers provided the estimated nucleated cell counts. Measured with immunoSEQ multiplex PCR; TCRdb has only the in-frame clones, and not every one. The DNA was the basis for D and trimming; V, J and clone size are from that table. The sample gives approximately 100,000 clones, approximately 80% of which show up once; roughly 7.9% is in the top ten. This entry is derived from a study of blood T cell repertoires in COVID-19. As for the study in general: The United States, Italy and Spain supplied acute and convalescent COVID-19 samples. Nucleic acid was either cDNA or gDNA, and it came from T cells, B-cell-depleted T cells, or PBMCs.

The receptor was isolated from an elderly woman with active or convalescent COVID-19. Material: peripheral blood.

The CDR3 region has the DNA TGTGCCAGCAGCGACGGGACTAGCGGAGGCAATGAGCAGTTCTTC. The encoded protein is CASSDGTSGGNEQFF. The chain employs TRBV28 and TRBJ2-1; 11 positions agree with TRBD2. V shed 6 bases, J shed 6 bases, and the junction held 7 bases outside the gene matches. Germline V CDR1 and CDR2: MDHEN, SYDVKM. This CDR3 comprises 15 residues. Full variable domain (remainder filled in from reference TRBV28 and TRBJ2-1): DVKVTQSSRYLVKRTGEKVFLECVQDMDHENMFWYRQDPGLGLRLIYFSYDVKMKEKGDIPEGYSVSREKKERFSLILESASTNQTSMYLCASSDGTSGGNEQFFGPGTRLTVL.